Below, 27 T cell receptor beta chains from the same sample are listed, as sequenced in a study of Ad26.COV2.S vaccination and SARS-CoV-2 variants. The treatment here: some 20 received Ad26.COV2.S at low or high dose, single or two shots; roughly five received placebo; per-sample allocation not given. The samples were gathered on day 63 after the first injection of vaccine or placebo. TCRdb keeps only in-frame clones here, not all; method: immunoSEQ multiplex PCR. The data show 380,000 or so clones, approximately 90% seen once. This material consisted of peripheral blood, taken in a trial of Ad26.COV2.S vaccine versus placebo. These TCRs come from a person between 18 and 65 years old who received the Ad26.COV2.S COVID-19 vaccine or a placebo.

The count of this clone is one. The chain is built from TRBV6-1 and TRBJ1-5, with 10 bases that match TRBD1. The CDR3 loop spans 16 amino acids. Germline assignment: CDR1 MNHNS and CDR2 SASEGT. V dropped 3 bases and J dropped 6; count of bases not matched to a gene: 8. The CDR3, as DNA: TGTGCCAGCAGTGAGGGGCCCGGGACAGGGGTTCAGCCCCAGCATTTT. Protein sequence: CASSEGPGTGVQPQHF.

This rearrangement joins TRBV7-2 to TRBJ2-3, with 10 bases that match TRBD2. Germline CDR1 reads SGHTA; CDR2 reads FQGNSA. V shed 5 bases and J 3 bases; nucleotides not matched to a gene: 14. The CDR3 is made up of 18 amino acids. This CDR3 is CASSPTTSGGASTDTQYF. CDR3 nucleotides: TGTGCCAGCAGCCCCACAACAAGCGGGGGGGCCTCGACAGATACGCAGTATTTT.

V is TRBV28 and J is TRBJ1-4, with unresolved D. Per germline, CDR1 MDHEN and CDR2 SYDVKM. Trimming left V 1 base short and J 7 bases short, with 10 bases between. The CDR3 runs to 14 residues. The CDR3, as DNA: TGTGCCAGCAGTTTATCGGGAACCGGTGAAAAACTGTTTTTT. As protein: CASSLSGTGEKLFF.

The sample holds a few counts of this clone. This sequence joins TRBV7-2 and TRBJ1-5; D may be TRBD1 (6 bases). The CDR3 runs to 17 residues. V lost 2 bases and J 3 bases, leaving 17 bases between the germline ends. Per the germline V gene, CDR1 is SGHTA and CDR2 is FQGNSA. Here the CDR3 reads CASSLQGMTVVNQPQHF. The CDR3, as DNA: TGTGCCAGCAGCTTACAGGGGATGACAGTCGTCAATCAGCCCCAGCATTTT.

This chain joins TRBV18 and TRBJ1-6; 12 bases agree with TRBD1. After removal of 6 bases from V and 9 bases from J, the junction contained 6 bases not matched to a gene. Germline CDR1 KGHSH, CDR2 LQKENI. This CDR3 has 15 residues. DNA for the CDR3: TGTGCCAGCTCTCTCCAGGGACAGGGGGCTTCACCCCTCCACTTT. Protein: CASSLQGQGASPLHF.

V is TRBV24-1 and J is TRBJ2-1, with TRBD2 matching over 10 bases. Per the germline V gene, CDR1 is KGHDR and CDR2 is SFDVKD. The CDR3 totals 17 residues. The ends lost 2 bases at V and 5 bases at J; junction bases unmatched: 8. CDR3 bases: TGTGCCACCAGTGATTACCTTAGCGGGAGGCAGGACAATGAGCAGTTCTTC. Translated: CATSDYLSGRQDNEQFF.

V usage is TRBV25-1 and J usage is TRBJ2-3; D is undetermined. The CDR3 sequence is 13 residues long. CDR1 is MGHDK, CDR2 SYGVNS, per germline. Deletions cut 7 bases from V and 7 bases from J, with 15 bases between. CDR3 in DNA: TGTGCCAGCACCCCCGGTGGTCTCAATACGCAGTATTTT. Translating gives CASTPGGLNTQYF.

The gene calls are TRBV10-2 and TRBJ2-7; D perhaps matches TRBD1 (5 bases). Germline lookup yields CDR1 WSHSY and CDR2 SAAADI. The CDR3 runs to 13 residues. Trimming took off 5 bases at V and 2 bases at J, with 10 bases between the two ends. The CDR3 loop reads CASSPGLTYEQYF. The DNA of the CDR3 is TGCGCCAGCAGTCCAGGGTTAACCTACGAGCAGTACTTC.

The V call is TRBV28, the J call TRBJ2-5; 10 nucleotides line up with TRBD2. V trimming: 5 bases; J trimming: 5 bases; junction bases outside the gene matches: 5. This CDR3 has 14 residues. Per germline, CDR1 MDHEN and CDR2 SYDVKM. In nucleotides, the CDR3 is TGTGCCAGCAGTCTCCTAGCGGGAGTTGAGACCCAGTACTTC. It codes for CASSLLAGVETQYF.

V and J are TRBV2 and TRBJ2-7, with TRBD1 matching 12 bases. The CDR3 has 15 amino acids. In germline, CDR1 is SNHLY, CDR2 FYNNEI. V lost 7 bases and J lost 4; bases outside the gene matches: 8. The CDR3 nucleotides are TGTGCCAGCACGAACCGGGACAGGGGGCTGTACGAGCAGTACTTC. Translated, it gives CASTNRDRGLYEQYF.

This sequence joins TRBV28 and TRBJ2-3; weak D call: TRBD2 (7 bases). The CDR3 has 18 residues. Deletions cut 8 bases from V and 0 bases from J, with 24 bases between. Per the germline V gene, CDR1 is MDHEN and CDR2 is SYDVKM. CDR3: CASAEGGVAGTSTDTQYF. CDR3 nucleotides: TGTGCCAGCGCTGAGGGGGGGGTAGCGGGCACTAGCACAGATACGCAGTATTTT.

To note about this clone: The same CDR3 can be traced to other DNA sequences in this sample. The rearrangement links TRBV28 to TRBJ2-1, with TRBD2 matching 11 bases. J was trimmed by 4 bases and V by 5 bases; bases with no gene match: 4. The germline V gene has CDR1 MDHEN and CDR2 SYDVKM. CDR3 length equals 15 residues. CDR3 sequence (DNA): TGTGCCAGCAGTCCTCTAGCGGGAGGTTACAATGAGCAGTTCTTC. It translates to CASSPLAGGYNEQFF. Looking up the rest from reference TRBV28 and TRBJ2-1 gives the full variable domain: DVKVTQSSRYLVKRTGEKVFLECVQDMDHENMFWYRQDPGLGLRLIYFSYDVKMKEKGDIPEGYSVSREKKERFSLILESASTNQTSMYLCASSPLAGGYNEQFFGPGTRLTVL.

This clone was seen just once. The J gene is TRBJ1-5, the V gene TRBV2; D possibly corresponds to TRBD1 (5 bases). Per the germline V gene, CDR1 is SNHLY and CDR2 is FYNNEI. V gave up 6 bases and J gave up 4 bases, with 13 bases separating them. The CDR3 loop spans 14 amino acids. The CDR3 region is CASSLLRGNQPQHF. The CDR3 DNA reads TGTGCCAGCAGCCTACTACGGGGGAATCAGCCCCAGCATTTT.

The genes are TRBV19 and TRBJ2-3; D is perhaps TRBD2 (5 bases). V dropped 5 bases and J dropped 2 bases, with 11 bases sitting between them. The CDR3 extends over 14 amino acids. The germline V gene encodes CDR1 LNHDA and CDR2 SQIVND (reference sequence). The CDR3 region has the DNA TGTGCCAGTAGTTCGGACTCTTCCACAGATACGCAGTATTTT. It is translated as CASSSDSSTDTQYF.

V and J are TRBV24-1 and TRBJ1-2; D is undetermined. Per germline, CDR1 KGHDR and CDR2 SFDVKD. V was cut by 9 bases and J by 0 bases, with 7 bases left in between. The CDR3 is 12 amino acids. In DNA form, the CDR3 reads TGTGCCACCCGCCGGTCTAACTATGGCTACACCTTC. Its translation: CATRRSNYGYTF.

The CDR3, as DNA: TGTGCCAGCAGCCAAGAATTCGGGACAGGGGGCCGTGGAGATACGCAGTATTTT. Its protein is CASSQEFGTGGRGDTQYF. The V call is TRBV3-1 (or the pseudogene TRBV3-2), the J call TRBJ2-3; 12 nucleotides agree with TRBD1. The V gene's germline CDR1 is LGHDT and CDR2 YNNKEL (reference sequence). The CDR3 spans 18 residues. V trimming: 0 bases; J trimming: 5 bases; junction bases outside the gene matches: 9.

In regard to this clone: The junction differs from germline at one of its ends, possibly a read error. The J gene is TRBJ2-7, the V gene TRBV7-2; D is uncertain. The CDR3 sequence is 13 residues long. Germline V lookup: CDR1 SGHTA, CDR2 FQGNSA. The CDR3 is CASSLGRRNEQYF. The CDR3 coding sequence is TGTGCCAGCAGTTTAGGGCGCCGGAACGAGCAGTACTTC.

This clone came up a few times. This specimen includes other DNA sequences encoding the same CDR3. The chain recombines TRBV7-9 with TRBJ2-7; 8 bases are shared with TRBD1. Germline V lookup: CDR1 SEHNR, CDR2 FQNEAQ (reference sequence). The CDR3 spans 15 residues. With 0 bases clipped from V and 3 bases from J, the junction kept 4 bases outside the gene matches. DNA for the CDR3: TGTGCCAGCAGCTTAGCTAGGACAGGGAGCTACGAGCAGTACTTC. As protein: CASSLARTGSYEQYF.

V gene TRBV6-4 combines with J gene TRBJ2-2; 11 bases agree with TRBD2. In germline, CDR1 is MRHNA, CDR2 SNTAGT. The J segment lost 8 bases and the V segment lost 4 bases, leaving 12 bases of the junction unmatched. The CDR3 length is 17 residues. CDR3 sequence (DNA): TGTGCCAGCAGTGGTACTAGCGGGAGCGGAGCGGAGGGGGAGCTGTTTTTT. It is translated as CASSGTSGSGAEGELFF.

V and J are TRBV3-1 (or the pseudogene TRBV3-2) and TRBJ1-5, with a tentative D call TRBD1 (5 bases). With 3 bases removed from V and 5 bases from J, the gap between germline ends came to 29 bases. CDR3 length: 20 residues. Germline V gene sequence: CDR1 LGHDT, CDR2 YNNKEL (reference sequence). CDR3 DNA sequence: TGTGCCAGCAGCCACAACTGGGGACGCCAGAGAAGGTTGGGCTATCAGCCCCAGCATTTT. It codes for CASSHNWGRQRRLGYQPQHF.

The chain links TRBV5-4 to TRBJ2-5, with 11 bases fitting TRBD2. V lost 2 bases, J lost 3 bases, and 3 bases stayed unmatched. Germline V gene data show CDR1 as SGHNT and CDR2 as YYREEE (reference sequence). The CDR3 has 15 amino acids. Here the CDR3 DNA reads TGTGCCAGCAGCTTATCGGGACTAGCGGAAGAGACCCAGTACTTC. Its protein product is CASSLSGLAEETQYF.

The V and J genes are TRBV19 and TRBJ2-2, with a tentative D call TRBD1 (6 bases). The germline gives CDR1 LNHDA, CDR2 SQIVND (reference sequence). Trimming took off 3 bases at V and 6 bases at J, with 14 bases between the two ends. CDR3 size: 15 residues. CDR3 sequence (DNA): TGTGCCAGTAGTATCAACAGGGTCTCCGCCGGGGAGCTGTTTTTT. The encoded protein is CASSINRVSAGELFF.

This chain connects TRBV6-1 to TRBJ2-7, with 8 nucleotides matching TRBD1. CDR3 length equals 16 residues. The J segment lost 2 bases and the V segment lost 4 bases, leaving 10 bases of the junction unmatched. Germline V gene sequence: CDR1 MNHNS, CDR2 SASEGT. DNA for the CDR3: TGTGCCAGCAGTGTCCAGACAGGGGCACCCCCCTACGAGCAGTACTTC. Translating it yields CASSVQTGAPPYEQYF.

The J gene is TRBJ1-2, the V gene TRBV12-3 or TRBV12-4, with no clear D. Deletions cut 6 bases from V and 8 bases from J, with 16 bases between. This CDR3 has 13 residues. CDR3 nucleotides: TGTGCCAGCAGCTTAAAGAGATTCTCCGGCTACACCTTC. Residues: CASSLKRFSGYTF.

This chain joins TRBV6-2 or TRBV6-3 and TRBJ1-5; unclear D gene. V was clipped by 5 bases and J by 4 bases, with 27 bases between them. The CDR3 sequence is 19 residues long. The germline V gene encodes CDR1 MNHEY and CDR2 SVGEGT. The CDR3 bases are TGTGCCAGCAGTACAGACCGGGTCCAGACCGACCTGGGGAATCAGCCCCAGCATTTT. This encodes CASSTDRVQTDLGNQPQHF.

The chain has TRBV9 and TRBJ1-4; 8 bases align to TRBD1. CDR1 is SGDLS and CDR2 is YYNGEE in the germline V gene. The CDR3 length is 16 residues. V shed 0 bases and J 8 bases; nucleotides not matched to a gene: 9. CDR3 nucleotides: TGTGCCAGCAGCGTAGGTACAGGGGGTTTTGACGAAAAACTGTTTTTT. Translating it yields CASSVGTGGFDEKLFF.

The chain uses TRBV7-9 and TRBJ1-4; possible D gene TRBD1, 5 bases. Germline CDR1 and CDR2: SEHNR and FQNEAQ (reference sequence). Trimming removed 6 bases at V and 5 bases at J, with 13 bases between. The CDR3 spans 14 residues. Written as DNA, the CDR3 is TGTGCCAGCAGTCCCCAGGGCGGAAATGAAAAACTGTTTTTT. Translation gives CASSPQGGNEKLFF.